Below are 3 T cell receptor beta chains sequenced from a single sample in a study of shared clonotypes between healthy human individuals. Clones were read by immunoSEQ multiplex PCR, and TCRdb kept only the in-frame ones, dropping some. This table has about 580,000 clones, 95% to 98% appearing once. CD45RO-negative cells were positively selected for CCR7, leaving out terminally differentiated effector memory CD45RA+ cells. What was sequenced was naive CD8+ T cells sorted from blood. These receptors originate from a man in his thirties or forties in good health.

Notes on this clone: Distinct nucleotide sequences in the sample also encode this CDR3. The V gene is TRBV29-1, the J gene TRBJ1-1; D gene ambiguous. Trimming took 2 bases from V and 0 from J, leaving 4 bases between them. The CDR3 consists of 12 residues. CDR1 and CDR2 from the germline V gene are SQVTM and ANQGSEA. CDR3 in DNA: TGCAGCGTTGAATCCATGAACACTGAAGCTTTCTTT. Protein: CSVESMNTEAFF. Based on the CDR3 plus reference TRBV29-1 and TRBJ1-1, the full variable domain is SAVISQKPSRDICQRGTSLTIQCQVDSQVTMMFWYRQQPGQSLTLIATANQGSEATYESGFVIDKFPISRPNLTFSTLTVSNMSPEDSSIYLCSVESMNTEAFFGQGTRLTVV.

The J gene is TRBJ1-2, the V gene TRBV29-1; TRBD1 agrees at 7 bases. From germline, CDR1 is SQVTM and CDR2 ANQGSEA. The CDR3 consists of 12 residues. The J segment lost 2 bases and the V segment lost 7 bases, leaving 4 bases of the junction unmatched. The CDR3 reads CSATGDNYGYTF. The DNA for the CDR3 is TGCAGCGCTACAGGGGACAACTATGGCTACACCTTC.

This chain joins TRBV9 and TRBJ2-5; 12 bases align to TRBD2. CDR3 length: 16 amino acids. Trimming cost V 3 bases and J 3 bases; bases outside gene matches: 6. From germline, CDR1 is SGDLS and CDR2 YYNGEE. The CDR3 sequence is CASSGGLAGAKETQYF. CDR3 sequence (DNA): TGTGCCAGCAGCGGGGGACTAGCGGGCGCCAAAGAGACCCAGTACTTC.